This T cell receptor beta chain was documented in a study of control samples from healthy donors and cancer patients (dated by TCRdb to about 2020). Comment on this clone: What antigen it recognizes has not been identified.

Library construction relied on the immunoSEQ multiplex PCR assay. The source is immuneACCESS, and TCRdb retained only in-frame sequences with V and J called. Part of the clones is not carried over; for the studies checked, unresolved V genes explain less than half of this, and the remainder is unexplained. The record for this sample contains about 190,000 clones. The ten most abundant clones make up roughly 2% of the sample. The CDR3 starts with the cysteine, ends with the phenylalanine, and has 15 residues. Of all the DNA, just the CDR3 is kept, 45 bases in frame from base 1. The germline V gene yields SGHRS for CDR1 and YFSETQ for CDR2. Trimming leaves V shorter by 2 bases and J shorter by 4 bases, with the junction holding 9 bases beyond the gene matches.

This TCR came from a young woman in good health. The sequence joins TRBV5-1 to TRBJ2-7; 7 junctional bases match TRBD1. Sequenced: blood. The sequenced DNA is TGCGCCAGCAGCTTTGCCTCCGAGGGGGCGTACGAGCAGTACTTC. It encodes CASSFASEGAYEQYF. This CDR3, with the reference TRBV5-1 and TRBJ2-7 proteins standing in past its ends, gives the full variable domain KAGVTQTPRYLIKTRGQQVTLSCSPISGHRSVSWYQQTPGQGLQFLFEYFSETQRNKGNFPGRFSGRQFSNSRSEMNVSTLELGDSALYLCASSFASEGAYEQYFGPGTRLTVT.